The 19 T cell receptor beta chains presented below share a single source sample, sequenced in a study of OX40 agonist ivuxolimab in advanced cancers. TCRdb's table, derived via immunoSEQ multiplex PCR, lists solely in-frame clones and lacks some. The data hold about 59,000 clones, with 83% observed a single time. Source: CD4+ or CD8+ T cells sorted from blood, taken in a trial of the OX40 agonist ivuxolimab. These receptors originate from an adult with an advanced solid tumor such as melanoma, head and neck, liver or kidney cancer.

The chain joins TRBV18 to TRBJ2-1; D perhaps matches TRBD2 (6 bases). The germline V and J ends were trimmed by 3 bases and 4 bases, with 13 bases remaining between them. CDR3 length: 15 residues. CDR1 is KGHSH and CDR2 is LQKENI in the germline V gene. The CDR3 region has the DNA TGTGCCAGCTCACCGGGTACTAGCCCGTACAATGAGCAGTTCTTC. This gives the protein CASSPGTSPYNEQFF.

The V call is TRBV7-2, the J call TRBJ2-1; TRBD2 agrees at 7 bases. J gave up 5 bases and V 2 bases, and 12 bases lay outside the gene matches. This CDR3 comprises 17 residues. CDR1 is SGHTA and CDR2 is FQGNSA in the germline V gene. CDR3 sequence reads: CASSLFRGGRSNNEQFF. As DNA, the CDR3 is TGTGCCAGCAGCTTATTCCGGGGCGGGAGATCTAACAATGAGCAGTTCTTC.

The V call is TRBV10-1, the J call TRBJ2-1; D tentatively fits TRBD1 or TRBD2 (5 bases each). V was pared by 5 bases and J by 5 bases, with 13 bases between. The CDR3 is made up of 14 amino acids. The germline gives CDR1 WNHNN, CDR2 SYGVQD (reference sequence). CDR3 bases: TGCGCCAGCAGTCCGATAGGGACCAACAATGAGCAGTTCTTC. The encoded protein is CASSPIGTNNEQFF.

The chain links TRBV7-9 to TRBJ1-2, with TRBD1 matching over 7 bases. This CDR3 is built from 15 residues. With 4 bases clipped from V and 7 bases from J, the junction kept 12 bases outside the gene matches. Germline loops: CDR1 SEHNR, CDR2 FQNEAQ (reference sequence). CDR3 loop: CASSSDSPAGGGYTF. The DNA for the CDR3 is TGTGCCAGCAGCTCGGATTCCCCGGCAGGGGGTGGCTACACCTTC.

The V call is TRBV7-9, the J call TRBJ2-3; perhaps TRBD2 as D (5 bases). V lost 5 bases and J lost 1, with 22 bases in between. The CDR3 extends over 18 amino acids. The germline gives CDR1 SEHNR, CDR2 FQNEAQ (reference sequence). The CDR3 loop reads CASSPTGSGRRGTDTQYF. As DNA, the CDR3 is TGTGCCAGCAGCCCCACGGGGTCGGGTCGAAGGGGCACAGATACGCAGTATTTT.

This chain uses TRBV10-2 with TRBJ2-6; D remains ambiguous. Deletions cut 3 bases from V and 0 bases from J, with 6 bases between. The CDR3 sequence is 15 residues long. The germline CDR1 and CDR2 sequences are WSHSY and SAAADI. CDR3 region: CASSDPPSGANVLTF. In DNA, the CDR3 is TGCGCCAGCAGTGATCCCCCCTCTGGGGCCAACGTCCTGACTTTC.

The J gene is TRBJ2-2, the V gene TRBV19, with 7 bases aligning to TRBD1. V was pared by 4 bases and J by 2 bases, with 7 bases of the junction left unmatched. The CDR3 is 16 amino acids. Germline V CDR1 and CDR2: LNHDA, SQIVND (reference sequence). The CDR3 sequence is CASSNPDRPNTGELFF. CDR3 coding DNA: TGTGCCAGTAGTAATCCGGACAGGCCAAACACCGGGGAGCTGTTTTTT. Filled out from reference TRBV19 and TRBJ2-2, the complete variable domain reads DGGITQSPKYLFRKEGQNVTLSCEQNLNHDAMYWYRQDPGQGLRLIYYSQIVNDFQKGDIAEGYSVSREKKESFPLTVTSAQKNPTAFYLCASSNPDRPNTGELFFGEGSRLTVL.

The J gene is TRBJ1-2, the V gene TRBV2, with TRBD1 as a possible D gene (5 bases). Germline-derived CDR1 and CDR2 are SNHLY and FYNNEI. The length of the CDR3 is 13 residues. Trimming took 7 bases from V and 5 from J, leaving 14 bases between them. DNA for the CDR3: TGTGCCAGCATACTTGGGGGTGGGTATGGCTACACCTTC. This encodes CASILGGGYGYTF.

This chain joins TRBV4-1 and TRBJ2-1; TRBD2 matches at 14 bases. V lost 4 bases to trimming and J lost 10 bases; unmatched junction nucleotides: 6. Per germline, CDR1 MGHRA and CDR2 YSYEKL. CDR3 size: 15 residues. CDR3 coding DNA: TGCGCCAGCAGCCCGGGGACTAGCGGGGGAGAAGAGCAGTTCTTC. Translated: CASSPGTSGGEEQFF.

The CDR3: CASSEEARTDTQYF. CDR3 coding DNA: TGTGCCAGCAGTGAAGAGGCTCGCACAGATACGCAGTATTTT. The rearrangement joins TRBV2 to TRBJ2-3; D call uncertain. Germline assignment: CDR1 SNHLY and CDR2 FYNNEI. The ends were cut back, 1 base at V and 1 base at J, with 6 bases in the middle. This CDR3 comprises 14 residues.

The chain is built from TRBV5-1 and TRBJ2-7; D gene ambiguous. The CDR3 is 14 amino acids. Germline CDR1 is SGHRS and CDR2 is YFSETQ. V lost 0 bases, J lost 7 bases, and 14 bases lay in between. Here the CDR3 DNA reads TGCGCCAGCAGCTTGGACTCCACATTTGGGGAGCAGTACTTC. Its translation is CASSLDSTFGEQYF.

This clone was seen only a few times. The chain is built from TRBV7-2 and TRBJ2-7; TRBD2 matches 9 bases. The CDR3 has 16 amino acids. Looked up from germline, CDR1 is SGHTA and CDR2 is FQGNSA. J lost 4 bases, V lost 4 bases, and 11 bases had no gene match. In DNA, the CDR3 is TGTGCCAGCAGCTCCTTTGGGGTAGCGGGAGTATACGAGCAGTACTTC. Translation gives CASSSFGVAGVYEQYF.

V gene TRBV6-5 combines with J gene TRBJ2-7; the D is unclear. This CDR3 has 12 amino acids. The ends were cut back, 6 bases at V and 9 bases at J, with 15 bases in the middle. The germline V gene has CDR1 MNHEY and CDR2 SVGAGI. This chain's CDR3 is CASRNNWEGQYF. CDR3 sequence (DNA): TGTGCCAGCAGGAATAACTGGGAAGGGCAGTACTTC.

CDR3 in amino acids: CASSQLRGDNTGELFF. The CDR3 bases are TGTGCCAGCAGCCAGTTAAGGGGGGACAACACCGGGGAGCTGTTTTTT. V is TRBV14 and J is TRBJ2-2; D is perhaps TRBD1 or TRBD2 (6 bases each). The ends were cut back, 3 bases at V and 2 bases at J, with 13 bases in the middle. The CDR3 is 16 residues long. Germline CDR1 is SGHDN and CDR2 is FVKESK. Full variable domain (rest looked up from reference TRBV14 and TRBJ2-2): EAGVTQFPSHSVIEKGQTVTLRCDPISGHDNLYWYRRVMGKEIKFLLHFVKESKQDESGMPNNRFLAERTGGTYSTLKVQPAELEDSGVYFCASSQLRGDNTGELFFGEGSRLTVL.

V gene TRBV10-3 combines with J gene TRBJ2-3, with 8 bases that match TRBD2. CDR1 is ENHRY and CDR2 is SYGVKD in the germline V gene. The CDR3 sequence is 14 residues long. V dropped 0 bases and J dropped 6; count of bases not matched to a gene: 2. This CDR3 is CAISESSGSDTQYF. The CDR3 coding sequence is TGTGCCATCAGTGAGTCAAGCGGGAGCGATACGCAGTATTTT.

The chain joins TRBV30 to TRBJ2-7; 9 bases are a match to TRBD2. Losses at the gene ends were 1 base for V and 3 bases for J; bases not matched to a gene: 4. This CDR3 has 14 amino acids. CDR1 is GTSNPN and CDR2 is SVGIG in the germline V gene (reference sequence). The CDR3 sequence: CAWSEETSGYEQYF. The CDR3 nucleotides read TGTGCCTGGAGTGAGGAGACTAGCGGCTACGAGCAGTACTTC.

This rearrangement joins TRBV5-1 to TRBJ2-5; no definite D call. Germline V gene sequence: CDR1 SGHRS, CDR2 YFSETQ. V dropped 4 bases and J dropped 0 bases, with 7 bases sitting between them. This CDR3 region has 13 residues. The DNA of the CDR3 is TGCGCCAGCAGCGGTTTAGACCAAGAGACCCAGTACTTC. Translating gives CASSGLDQETQYF.

The chain has TRBV20-1 and TRBJ1-1; perhaps TRBD1 as D (6 bases). Germline V gene data show CDR1 as DFQATT and CDR2 as SNEGSKA (reference sequence). The CDR3 totals 11 residues. The V and J ends lost 0 bases and 14 bases respectively, with 13 bases between them. The CDR3 loop is CSARDIVGAFF. CDR3 bases: TGCAGTGCTAGAGATATCGTGGGGGCATTCTTT.

V gene TRBV20-1 combines with J gene TRBJ2-4; no definite D call. From germline, CDR1 is DFQATT and CDR2 SNEGSKA (reference sequence). The V end lost 5 bases, the J end lost 6 bases, and 8 bases lay between the germline ends. This CDR3 comprises 11 residues. In nucleotides, the CDR3 is TGCAGTGCTGAGAAAACAAACATTCAGTACTTC. It translates to CSAEKTNIQYF.